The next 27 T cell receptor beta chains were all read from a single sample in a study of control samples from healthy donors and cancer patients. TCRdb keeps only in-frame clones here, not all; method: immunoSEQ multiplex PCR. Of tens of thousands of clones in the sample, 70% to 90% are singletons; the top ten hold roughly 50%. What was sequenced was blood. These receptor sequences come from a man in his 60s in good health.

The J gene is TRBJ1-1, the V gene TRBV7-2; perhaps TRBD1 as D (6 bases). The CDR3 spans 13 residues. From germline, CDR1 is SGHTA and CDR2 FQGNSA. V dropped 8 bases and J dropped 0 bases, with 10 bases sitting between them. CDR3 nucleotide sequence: TGTGCCAGCGGCGGACAGTTGAACACTGAAGCTTTCTTT. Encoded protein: CASGGQLNTEAFF. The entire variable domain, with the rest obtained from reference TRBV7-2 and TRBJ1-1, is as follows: GAGVSQSPSNKVTEKGKDVELRCDPISGHTALYWYRQSLGQGLEFLIYFQGNSAPDKSGLPSDRFSAERTGGSVSTLTIQRTQQEDSAVYLCASGGQLNTEAFFGQGTRLTVV.

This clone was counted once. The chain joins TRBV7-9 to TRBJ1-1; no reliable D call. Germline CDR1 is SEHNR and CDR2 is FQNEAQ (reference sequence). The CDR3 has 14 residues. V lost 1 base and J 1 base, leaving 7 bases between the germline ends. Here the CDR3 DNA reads TGTGCCAGCAGCTTAGTGGGAGGGAACACTGAAGCTTTCTTT. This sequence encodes CASSLVGGNTEAFF.

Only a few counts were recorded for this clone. The CDR3 reads CASSVGPHNSPLHF. DNA for the CDR3: TGTGCCAGCAGTGTCGGACCTCATAATTCACCCCTCCACTTT. This chain joins TRBV2 and TRBJ1-6; D call uncertain. This CDR3 contains 14 residues. Germline CDR1 reads SNHLY; CDR2 reads FYNNEI. Trimming stripped 4 bases from V and 5 bases from J, with 9 bases between.

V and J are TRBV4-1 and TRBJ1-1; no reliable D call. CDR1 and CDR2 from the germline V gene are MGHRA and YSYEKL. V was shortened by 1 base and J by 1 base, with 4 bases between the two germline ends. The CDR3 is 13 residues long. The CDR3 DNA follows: TGCGCCAGCAGCCAAGGGCCGAACACTGAAGCTTTCTTT. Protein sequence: CASSQGPNTEAFF.

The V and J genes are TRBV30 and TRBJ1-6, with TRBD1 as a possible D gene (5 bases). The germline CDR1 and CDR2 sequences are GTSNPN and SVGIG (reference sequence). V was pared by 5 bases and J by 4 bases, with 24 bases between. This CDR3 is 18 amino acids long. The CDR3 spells CAWSTPRGRGRYNSPLHF. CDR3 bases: TGTGCCTGGTCGACCCCCCGAGGGAGGGGAAGGTATAATTCACCCCTCCACTTT.

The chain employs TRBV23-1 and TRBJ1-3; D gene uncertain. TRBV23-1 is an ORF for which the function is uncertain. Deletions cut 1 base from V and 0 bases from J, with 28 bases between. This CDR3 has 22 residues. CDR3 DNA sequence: TGCGCCAGCAGTCAATTCATCCTCCCAATTTATGAGGCACACCGCTCTGGAAACACCATATATTTT. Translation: CASSQFILPIYEAHRSGNTIYF.

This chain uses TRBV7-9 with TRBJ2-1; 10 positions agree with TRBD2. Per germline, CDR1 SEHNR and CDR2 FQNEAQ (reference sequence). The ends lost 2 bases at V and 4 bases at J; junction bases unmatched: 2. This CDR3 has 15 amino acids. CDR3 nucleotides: TGTGCCAGCAGCTTAAGGACTAGCGGATACAATGAGCAGTTCTTC. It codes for CASSLRTSGYNEQFF.

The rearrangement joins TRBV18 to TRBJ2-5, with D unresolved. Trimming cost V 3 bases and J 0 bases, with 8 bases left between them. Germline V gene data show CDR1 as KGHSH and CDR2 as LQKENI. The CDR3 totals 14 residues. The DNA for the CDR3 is TGTGCCAGCTCACCCGACTCTTACCAAGAGACCCAGTACTTC. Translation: CASSPDSYQETQYF.

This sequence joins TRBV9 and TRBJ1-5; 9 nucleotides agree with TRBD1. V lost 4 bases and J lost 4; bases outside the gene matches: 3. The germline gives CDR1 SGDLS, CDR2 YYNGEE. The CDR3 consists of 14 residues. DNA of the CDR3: TGTGCCAGCAGCCGACAGGGGGGAAATCAGCCCCAGCATTTT. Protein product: CASSRQGGNQPQHF. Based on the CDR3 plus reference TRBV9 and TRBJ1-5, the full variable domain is DSGVTQTPKHLITATGQRVTLRCSPRSGDLSVYWYQQSLDQGLQFLIQYYNGEERAKGNILERFSAQQFPDLHSELNLSSLELGDSALYFCASSRQGGNQPQHFGDGTRLSIL.

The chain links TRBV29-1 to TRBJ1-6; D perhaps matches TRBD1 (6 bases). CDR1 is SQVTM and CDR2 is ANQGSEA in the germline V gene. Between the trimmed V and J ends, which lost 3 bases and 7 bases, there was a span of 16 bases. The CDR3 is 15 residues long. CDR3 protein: CSVERQGNGNSPLHF. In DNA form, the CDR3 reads TGCAGCGTTGAGCGGCAGGGGAATGGCAATTCACCCCTCCACTTT.

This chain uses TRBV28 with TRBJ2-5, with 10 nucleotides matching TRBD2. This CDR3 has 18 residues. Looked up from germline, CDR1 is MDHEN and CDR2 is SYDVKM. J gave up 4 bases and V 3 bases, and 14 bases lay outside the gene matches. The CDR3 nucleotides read TGTGCCAGCAGTTTTAGTTCGAGCGGGAGGGCCGGTAGAGAGACCCAGTACTTC. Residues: CASSFSSSGRAGRETQYF.

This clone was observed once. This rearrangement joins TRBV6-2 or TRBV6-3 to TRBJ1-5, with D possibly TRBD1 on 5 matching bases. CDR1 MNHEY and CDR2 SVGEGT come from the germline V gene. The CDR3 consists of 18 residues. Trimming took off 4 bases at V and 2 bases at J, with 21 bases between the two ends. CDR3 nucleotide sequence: TGTGCCAGCAGTTTCACGAAACAGGAAACCAGGGGCAATCAGCCCCAGCATTTT. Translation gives CASSFTKQETRGNQPQHF.

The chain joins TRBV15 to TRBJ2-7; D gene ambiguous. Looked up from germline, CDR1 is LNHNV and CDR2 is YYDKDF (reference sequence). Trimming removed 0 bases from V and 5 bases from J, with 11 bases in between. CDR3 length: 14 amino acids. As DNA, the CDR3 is TGTGCCACCAGCAGAGAAGTAGGTTTCGACGAGCAGTACTTC. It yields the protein CATSREVGFDEQYF.

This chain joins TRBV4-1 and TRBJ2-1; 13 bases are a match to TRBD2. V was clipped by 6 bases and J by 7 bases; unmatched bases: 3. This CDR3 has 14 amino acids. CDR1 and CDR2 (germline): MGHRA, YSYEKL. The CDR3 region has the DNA TGCGCCAGCAGTTGGACTAGCGGGAGAAATGAGCAGTTCTTC. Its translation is CASSWTSGRNEQFF.

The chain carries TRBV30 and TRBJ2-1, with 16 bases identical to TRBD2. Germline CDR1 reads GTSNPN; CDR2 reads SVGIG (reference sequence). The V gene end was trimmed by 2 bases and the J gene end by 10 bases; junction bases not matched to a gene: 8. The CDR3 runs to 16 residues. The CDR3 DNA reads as TGTGCCTGGAGTCCTGGGACTAGCGGGGGGGCAAGGGAGCAGTTCTTC. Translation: CAWSPGTSGGAREQFF. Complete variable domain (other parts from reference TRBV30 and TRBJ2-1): SQTIHQWPATLVQPVGSPLSLECTVEGTSNPNLYWYRQAAGRGLQLLFYSVGIGQISSEVPQNLSASRPQDRQFILSSKKLLLSDSGFYLCAWSPGTSGGAREQFFGPGTRLTVL.

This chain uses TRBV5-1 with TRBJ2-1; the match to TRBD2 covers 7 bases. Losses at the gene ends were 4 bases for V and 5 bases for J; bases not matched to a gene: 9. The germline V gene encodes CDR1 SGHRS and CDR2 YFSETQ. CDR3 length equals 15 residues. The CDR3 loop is CASSRAGEPDNEQFF. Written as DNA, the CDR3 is TGCGCCAGCAGCCGGGCGGGGGAACCAGACAATGAGCAGTTCTTC.

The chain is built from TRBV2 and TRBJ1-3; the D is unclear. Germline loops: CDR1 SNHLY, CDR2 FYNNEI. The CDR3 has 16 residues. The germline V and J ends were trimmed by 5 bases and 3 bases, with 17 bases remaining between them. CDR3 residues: CASSSDAPRLGNTIYF. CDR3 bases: TGTGCCAGCAGTTCGGACGCCCCGCGCCTTGGAAACACCATATATTTT.

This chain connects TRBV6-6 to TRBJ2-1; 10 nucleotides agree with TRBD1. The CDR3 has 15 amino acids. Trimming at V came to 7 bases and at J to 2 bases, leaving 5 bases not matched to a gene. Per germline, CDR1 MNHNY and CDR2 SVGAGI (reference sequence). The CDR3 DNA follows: TGTGCCAGCAAGGGGGGACAGGGGACCTACAATGAGCAGTTCTTC. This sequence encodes CASKGGQGTYNEQFF.

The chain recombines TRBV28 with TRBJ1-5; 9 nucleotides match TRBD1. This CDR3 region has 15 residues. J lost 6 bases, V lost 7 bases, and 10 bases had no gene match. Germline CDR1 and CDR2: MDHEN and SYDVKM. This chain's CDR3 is CASTLPGQGGQPQHF. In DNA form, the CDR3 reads TGTGCCAGCACCCTACCGGGACAGGGCGGTCAGCCCCAGCATTTT.

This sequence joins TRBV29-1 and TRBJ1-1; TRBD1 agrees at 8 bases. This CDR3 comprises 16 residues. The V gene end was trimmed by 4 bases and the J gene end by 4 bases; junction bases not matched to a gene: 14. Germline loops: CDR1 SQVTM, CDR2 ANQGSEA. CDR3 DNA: TGCAGCGTTGGCCACCCCGGCGGGGACAGGTCCACTGAAGCTTTCTTT. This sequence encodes CSVGHPGGDRSTEAFF.

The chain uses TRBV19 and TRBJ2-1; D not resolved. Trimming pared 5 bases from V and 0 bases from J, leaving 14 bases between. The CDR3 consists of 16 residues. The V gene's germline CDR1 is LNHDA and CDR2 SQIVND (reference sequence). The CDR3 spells CASSSTRLSSYNEQFF. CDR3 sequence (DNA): TGTGCCAGTAGTTCCACACGGCTTAGCTCCTACAATGAGCAGTTCTTC.

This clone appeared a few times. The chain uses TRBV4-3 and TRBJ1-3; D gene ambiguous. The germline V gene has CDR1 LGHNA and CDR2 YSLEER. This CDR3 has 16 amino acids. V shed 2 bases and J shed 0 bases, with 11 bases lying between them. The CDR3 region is CASSQSPAYSGNTIYF. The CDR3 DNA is TGCGCCAGCAGCCAAAGCCCAGCCTACTCTGGAAACACCATATATTTT.

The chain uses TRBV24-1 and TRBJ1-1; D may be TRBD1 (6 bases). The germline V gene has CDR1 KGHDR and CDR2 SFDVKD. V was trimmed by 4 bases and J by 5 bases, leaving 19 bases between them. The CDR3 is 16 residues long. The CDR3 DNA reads TGTGCCACCAGTGAATCTACCGACAGGCTCGGTACTGAAGCTTTCTTT. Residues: CATSESTDRLGTEAFF.

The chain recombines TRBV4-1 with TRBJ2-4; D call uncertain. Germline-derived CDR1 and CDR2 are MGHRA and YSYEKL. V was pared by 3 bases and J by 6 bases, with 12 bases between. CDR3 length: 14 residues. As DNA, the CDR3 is TGCGCCAGCAGCCATGTAGCCAAAAGAAACATTCAGTACTTC. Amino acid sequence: CASSHVAKRNIQYF.

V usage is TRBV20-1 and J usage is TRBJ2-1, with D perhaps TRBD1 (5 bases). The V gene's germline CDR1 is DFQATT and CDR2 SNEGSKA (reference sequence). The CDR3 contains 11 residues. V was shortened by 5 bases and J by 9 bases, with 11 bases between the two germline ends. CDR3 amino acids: CSAGRRGEQFF. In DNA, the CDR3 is TGCAGTGCTGGACGAAGGGGTGAGCAGTTCTTC.

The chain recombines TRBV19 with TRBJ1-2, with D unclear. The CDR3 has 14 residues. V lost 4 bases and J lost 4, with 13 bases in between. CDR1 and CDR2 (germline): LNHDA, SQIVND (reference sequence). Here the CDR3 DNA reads TGTGCCAGTAGTAAGATACAATTTGCCTATGGCTACACCTTC. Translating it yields CASSKIQFAYGYTF.

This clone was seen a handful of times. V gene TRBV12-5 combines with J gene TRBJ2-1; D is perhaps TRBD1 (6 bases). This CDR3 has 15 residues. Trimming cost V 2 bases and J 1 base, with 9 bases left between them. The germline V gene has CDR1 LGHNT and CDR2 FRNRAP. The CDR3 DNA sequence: TGTGCTAGTGGTTTGCACAGGGCTTCCTACAATGAGCAGTTCTTC. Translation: CASGLHRASYNEQFF.